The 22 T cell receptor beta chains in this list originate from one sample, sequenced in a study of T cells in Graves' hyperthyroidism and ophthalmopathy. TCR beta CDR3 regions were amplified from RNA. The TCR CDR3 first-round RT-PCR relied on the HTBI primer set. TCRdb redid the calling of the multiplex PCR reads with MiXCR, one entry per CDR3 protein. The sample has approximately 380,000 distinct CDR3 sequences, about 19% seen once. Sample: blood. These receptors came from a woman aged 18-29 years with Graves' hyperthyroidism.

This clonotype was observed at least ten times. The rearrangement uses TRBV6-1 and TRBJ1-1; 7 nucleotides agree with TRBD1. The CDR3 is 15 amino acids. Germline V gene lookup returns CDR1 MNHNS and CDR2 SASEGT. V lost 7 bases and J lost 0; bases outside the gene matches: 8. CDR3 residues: CASTGGGTMNTEAFF. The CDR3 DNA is TGTGCCAGCACAGGGGGGGGGACCATGAACACTGAAGCTTTCTTT.

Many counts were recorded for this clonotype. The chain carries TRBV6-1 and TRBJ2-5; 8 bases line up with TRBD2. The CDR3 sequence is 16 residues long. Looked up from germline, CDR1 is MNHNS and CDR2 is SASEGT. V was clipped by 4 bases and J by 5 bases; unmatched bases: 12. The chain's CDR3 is CASSVGGLVFGETQYF. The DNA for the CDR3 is TGTGCCAGCAGTGTTGGGGGACTAGTTTTCGGGGAGACCCAGTACTTC.

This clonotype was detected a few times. CDR3 in DNA: TGTGCCAGCAGTTTTTCATGGGGCGGCGACGGGGAGCTGTTTTTT. This codes for CASSFSWGGDGELFF. The V and J genes are TRBV12-3 or TRBV12-4 and TRBJ2-2, with D possibly matching TRBD1 (5 bases). This CDR3 has 15 amino acids. V gave up 3 bases and J gave up 7 bases, with 15 bases separating them.

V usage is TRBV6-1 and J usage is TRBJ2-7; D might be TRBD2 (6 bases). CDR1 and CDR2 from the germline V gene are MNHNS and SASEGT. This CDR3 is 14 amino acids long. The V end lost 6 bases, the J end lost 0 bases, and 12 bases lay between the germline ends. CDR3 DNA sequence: TGTGCCAGCAGGGTGGAGGGGTTCTCCTACGAGCAGTACTTC. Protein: CASRVEGFSYEQYF.

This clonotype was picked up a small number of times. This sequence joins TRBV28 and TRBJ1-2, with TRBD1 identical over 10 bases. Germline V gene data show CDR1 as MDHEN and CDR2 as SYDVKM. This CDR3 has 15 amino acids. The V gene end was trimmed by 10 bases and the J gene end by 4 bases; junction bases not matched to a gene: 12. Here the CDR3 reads CAIPSRTGGSYGYTF. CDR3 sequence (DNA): TGTGCCATTCCTTCTAGGACAGGGGGAAGCTATGGCTACACCTTC.

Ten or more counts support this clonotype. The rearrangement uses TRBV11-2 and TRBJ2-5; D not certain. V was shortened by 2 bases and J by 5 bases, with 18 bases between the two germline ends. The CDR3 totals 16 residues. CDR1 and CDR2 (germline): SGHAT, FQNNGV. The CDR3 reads CASSLPPPAPRETQYF. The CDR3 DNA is TGTGCCAGCAGCTTACCCCCCCCGGCCCCGAGGGAGACCCAGTACTTC.

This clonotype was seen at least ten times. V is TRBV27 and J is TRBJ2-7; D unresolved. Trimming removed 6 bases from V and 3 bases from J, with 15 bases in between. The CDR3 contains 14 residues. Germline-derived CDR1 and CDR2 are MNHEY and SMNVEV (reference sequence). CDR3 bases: TGTGCCAGCAGAATACAACCAGGAAACTACGAGCAGTACTTC. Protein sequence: CASRIQPGNYEQYF.

CDR3 sequence (DNA): TGTGCCAGCAGTCACCGCCCACAGGGGGAGTTGGATGGCTACACCTTC. Translated: CASSHRPQGELDGYTF. This chain connects TRBV11-2 to TRBJ1-2; 8 bases are shared with TRBD1. V was pared by 6 bases and J by 6 bases, with 15 bases of the junction left unmatched. The CDR3 spans 16 residues. Germline lookup yields CDR1 SGHAT and CDR2 FQNNGV.

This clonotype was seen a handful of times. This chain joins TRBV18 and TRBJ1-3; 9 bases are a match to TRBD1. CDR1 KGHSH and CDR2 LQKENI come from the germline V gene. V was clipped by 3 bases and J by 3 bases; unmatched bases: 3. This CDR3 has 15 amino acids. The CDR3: CASSPRDRDGNTIYF. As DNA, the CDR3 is TGTGCCAGCTCACCCCGGGACAGGGATGGAAACACCATATATTTT.

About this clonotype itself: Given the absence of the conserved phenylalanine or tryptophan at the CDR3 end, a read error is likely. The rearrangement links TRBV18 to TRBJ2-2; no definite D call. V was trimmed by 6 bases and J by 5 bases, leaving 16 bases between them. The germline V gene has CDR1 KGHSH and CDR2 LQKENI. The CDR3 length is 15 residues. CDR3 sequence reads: CASSLDLDPTGELFL. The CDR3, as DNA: TGTGCCAGCTCCCTGGACCTCGACCCGACCGGGGAGCTGTTTCTT.

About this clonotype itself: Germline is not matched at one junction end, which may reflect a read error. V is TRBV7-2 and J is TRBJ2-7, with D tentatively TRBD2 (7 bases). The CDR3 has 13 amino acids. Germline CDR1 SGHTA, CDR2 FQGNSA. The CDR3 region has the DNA TGTGCCAGCAGCTTGGGGGGGCAGATCTCTAGGTCGTTC. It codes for CASSLGGQISRSF.

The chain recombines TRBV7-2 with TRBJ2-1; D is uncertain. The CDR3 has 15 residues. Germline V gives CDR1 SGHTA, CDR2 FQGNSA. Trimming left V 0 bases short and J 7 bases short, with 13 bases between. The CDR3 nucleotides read TGTGCCAGCAGCTTAGCTTTAGGGTTGGGGAATGAGCAGTTCTTC. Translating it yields CASSLALGLGNEQFF.

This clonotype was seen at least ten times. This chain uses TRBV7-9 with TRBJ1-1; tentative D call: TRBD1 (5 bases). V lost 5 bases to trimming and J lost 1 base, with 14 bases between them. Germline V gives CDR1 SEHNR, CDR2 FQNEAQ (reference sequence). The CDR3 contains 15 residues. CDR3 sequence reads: CASSHFWGKNTEAFF. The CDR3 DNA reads TGTGCCAGCAGCCATTTTTGGGGGAAGAACACTGAAGCTTTCTTT.

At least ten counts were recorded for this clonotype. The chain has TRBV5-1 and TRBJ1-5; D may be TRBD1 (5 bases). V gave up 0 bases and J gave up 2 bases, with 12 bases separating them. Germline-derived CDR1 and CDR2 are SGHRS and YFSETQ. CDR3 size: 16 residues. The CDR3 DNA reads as TGCGCCAGCAGCTTGGGGGGGGGTAGCGGCAATCAGCCCCAGCATTTT. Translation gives CASSLGGGSGNQPQHF. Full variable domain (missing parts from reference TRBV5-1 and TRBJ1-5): KAGVTQTPRYLIKTRGQQVTLSCSPISGHRSVSWYQQTPGQGLQFLFEYFSETQRNKGNFPGRFSGRQFSNSRSEMNVSTLELGDSALYLCASSLGGGSGNQPQHFGDGTRLSIL.

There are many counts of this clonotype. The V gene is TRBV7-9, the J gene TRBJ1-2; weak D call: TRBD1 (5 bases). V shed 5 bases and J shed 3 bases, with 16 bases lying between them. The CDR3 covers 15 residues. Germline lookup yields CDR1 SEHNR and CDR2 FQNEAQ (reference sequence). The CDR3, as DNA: TGTGCCAGCAGCCACCGGGACCATGGGGACTATGGCTACACCTTC. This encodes CASSHRDHGDYGYTF.

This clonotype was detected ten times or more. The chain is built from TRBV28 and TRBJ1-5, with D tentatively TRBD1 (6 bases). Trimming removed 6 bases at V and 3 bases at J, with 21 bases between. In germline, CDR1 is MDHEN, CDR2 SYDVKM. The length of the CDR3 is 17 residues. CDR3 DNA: TGTGCCAGCAGCCGCTTTGGCCCGGGGGCCTCCAATCAGCCCCAGCATTTT. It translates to CASSRFGPGASNQPQHF.

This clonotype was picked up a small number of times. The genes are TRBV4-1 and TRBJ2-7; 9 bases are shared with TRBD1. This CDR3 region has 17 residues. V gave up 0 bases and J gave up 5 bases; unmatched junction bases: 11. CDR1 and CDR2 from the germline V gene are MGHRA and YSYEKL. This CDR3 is CASSQDGGGTGIDEQYF. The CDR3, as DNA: TGCGCCAGCAGCCAAGATGGGGGGGGGACAGGGATCGACGAGCAGTACTTC.

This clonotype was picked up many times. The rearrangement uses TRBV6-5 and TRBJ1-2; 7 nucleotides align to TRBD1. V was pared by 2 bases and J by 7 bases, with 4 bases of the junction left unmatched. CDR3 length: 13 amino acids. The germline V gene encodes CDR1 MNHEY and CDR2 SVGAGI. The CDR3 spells CASSYNPGGGYTF. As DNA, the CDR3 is TGTGCCAGCAGTTACAACCCAGGGGGTGGCTACACCTTC.

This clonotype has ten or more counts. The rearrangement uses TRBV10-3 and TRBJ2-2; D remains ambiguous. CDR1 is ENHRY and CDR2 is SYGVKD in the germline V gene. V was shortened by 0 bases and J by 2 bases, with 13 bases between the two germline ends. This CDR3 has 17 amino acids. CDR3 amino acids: CAISESWPAGNTGELFF. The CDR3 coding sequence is TGTGCCATCAGTGAGTCTTGGCCGGCTGGTAACACCGGGGAGCTGTTTTTT.

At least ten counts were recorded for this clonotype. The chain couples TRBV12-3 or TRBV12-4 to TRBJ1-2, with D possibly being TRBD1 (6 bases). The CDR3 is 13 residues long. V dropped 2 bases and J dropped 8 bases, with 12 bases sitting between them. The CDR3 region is CASSLSRGHGYTF. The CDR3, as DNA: TGTGCCAGCAGTTTATCCCGGGGGCACGGCTACACCTTC.

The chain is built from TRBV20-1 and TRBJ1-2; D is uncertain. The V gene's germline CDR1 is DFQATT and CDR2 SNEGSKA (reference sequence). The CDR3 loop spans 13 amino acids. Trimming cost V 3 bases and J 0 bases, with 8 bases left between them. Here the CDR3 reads CSASHRTNYGYTF. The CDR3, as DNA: TGCAGTGCTAGTCACAGAACTAACTATGGCTACACCTTC.

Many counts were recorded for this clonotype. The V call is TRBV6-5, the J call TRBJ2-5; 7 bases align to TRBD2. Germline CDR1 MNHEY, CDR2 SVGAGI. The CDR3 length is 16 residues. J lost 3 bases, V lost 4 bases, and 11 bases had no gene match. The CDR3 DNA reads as TGTGCCAGCAGTTTCCCCCTACCTAGCGGTGAAGAGACCCAGTACTTC. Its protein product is CASSFPLPSGEETQYF.